These 30 T cell receptor beta chains originate from one sample sequenced in a study of T cells in Graves' hyperthyroidism and ophthalmopathy. Amplified TCR beta CDR3 regions derived from RNA transcripts. HTBI primers were employed in a first-round RT-PCR of the TCR CDR3. TCRdb fed the multiplex PCR reads into MiXCR, producing one record per CDR3 protein. Altogether a few hundred thousand distinct CDR3 sequences are present, around 20% being singletons, with the ten largest covering more than 25%. The sample consisted of blood. The receptor source for this set is a man younger than 35 with Graves' hyperthyroidism.

In this sample, this clonotype turned up many times. The chain combines TRBV6-1 with TRBJ2-7; D unresolved. This CDR3 comprises 14 residues. Germline V gene sequence: CDR1 MNHNS, CDR2 SASEGT. Trimming took 6 bases from V and 6 from J, leaving 18 bases between them. This CDR3 is CASRGIVTRSEQYF. The DNA for the CDR3 is TGTGCCAGCAGGGGAATCGTCACAAGATCCGAGCAGTACTTC.

In its sample, this clonotype was seen many times. The gene calls are TRBV6-1 and TRBJ1-1; D is ambiguous. The V gene lost 4 bases and the J gene lost 3 bases, with 6 bases spanning the gap. The germline gives CDR1 MNHNS, CDR2 SASEGT. The CDR3 loop spans 12 amino acids. CDR3 protein: CASSVVYTEAFF. DNA for the CDR3: TGTGCCAGCAGTGTGGTCTACACTGAAGCTTTCTTT.

The sample holds a few counts of this clonotype. A junction end diverges from the germline sequence, so it may reflect a read error. The rearrangement links TRBV6-1 to TRBJ2-7, with D possibly matching TRBD2 (5 bases). This CDR3 is 13 amino acids long. Germline CDR1 reads MNHNS; CDR2 reads SASEGT. The CDR3 loop reads CAGSGDSGYEQYF. The CDR3 region has the DNA TGTGCCGGCAGTGGAGATTCGGGATACGAGCAGTACTTC.

Ten or more counts support this clonotype. The CDR3 loop reads CASSPYPSNYGYTF. DNA of the CDR3: TGTGCCAGCAGTCCCTATCCGAGTAACTATGGCTACACCTTC. The chain joins TRBV6-2 or TRBV6-3 to TRBJ1-2; D is ambiguous. Germline CDR1 is MNHEY and CDR2 is SVGEGT. The CDR3 has 14 residues. V shed 5 bases and J shed 1 base, with 11 bases lying between them.

In its sample, this clonotype was seen many times. V usage is TRBV7-8 and J usage is TRBJ1-2; weak D call: TRBD1 (6 bases). Germline V lookup: CDR1 SGHVS, CDR2 FQNEAQ. This CDR3 comprises 14 residues. V was trimmed by 5 bases and J by 3 bases, leaving 13 bases between them. CDR3 sequence reads: CASSAYREDYGYTF. The CDR3 region has the DNA TGTGCCAGCAGCGCCTACAGGGAAGACTATGGCTACACCTTC.

This clonotype was detected only a few times. The rearrangement uses TRBV6-2 or TRBV6-3 and TRBJ2-2; D possibly corresponds to TRBD2 (7 bases). V gave up 4 bases and J gave up 0 bases, with 18 bases separating them. The germline gives CDR1 MNHEY, CDR2 SVGEGT. This CDR3 has 18 residues. The CDR3, as DNA: TGTGCCAGCAGTTGGGGGGGGCAACACCAAGCGAACACCGGGGAGCTGTTTTTT. Translation: CASSWGGQHQANTGELFF.

CDR3 nucleotide sequence: TGTGCCAGCAGCGTCCCACCGGGACGGAACGAGCAGTACTTC. Residues: CASSVPPGRNEQYF. This chain uses TRBV12-3 or TRBV12-4 with TRBJ2-7; D is perhaps TRBD1 or TRBD2 (5 bases each). V lost 6 bases to trimming and J lost 5 bases, with 17 bases between them. This CDR3 is 14 amino acids long.

The sample holds many counts of this clonotype. V gene TRBV6-2 or TRBV6-3 combines with J gene TRBJ1-1; D remains unclear. Trimming pared 2 bases from V and 5 bases from J, leaving 9 bases between. The CDR3 is 13 residues long. Germline values: CDR1 MNHEY, CDR2 SVGEGT. The CDR3 DNA is TGTGCCAGCAGTTACGTAGGAAAAACTGAAGCTTTCTTT. Translated: CASSYVGKTEAFF.

In its sample, this clonotype was seen many times. CDR3: CASRGTAKNIQYF. The CDR3 DNA is TGTGCCAGCCGGGGGACAGCTAAAAACATTCAGTACTTC. The rearrangement links TRBV2 to TRBJ2-4; perhaps TRBD1 as D (7 bases). The CDR3 contains 13 residues. V was pared by 8 bases and J by 4 bases, with 12 bases between. Germline-derived CDR1 and CDR2 are SNHLY and FYNNEI.

There are many counts of this clonotype. The J gene is TRBJ1-2, the V gene TRBV19; D is possibly TRBD1 (6 bases). V shed 3 bases and J shed 2 bases, with 7 bases lying between them. Germline V lookup: CDR1 LNHDA, CDR2 SQIVND (reference sequence). CDR3 size: 13 residues. For the CDR3, the DNA is TGTGCCAGTAGTATCACAGGGAACTATGGCTACACCTTC. Protein product: CASSITGNYGYTF.

This clonotype was detected only once. The rearrangement joins TRBV6-1 to TRBJ2-6; D gene unclear. Germline lookup yields CDR1 MNHNS and CDR2 SASEGT. The V end lost 3 bases, the J end lost 1 base, and 7 bases lay between the germline ends. The CDR3 consists of 15 residues. The CDR3 nucleotides read TGTGCCAGCAGTGATAATTATTCTGGGGCCAACGTCCTGACTTTC. This gives the protein CASSDNYSGANVLTF.

Only a few counts were recorded for this clonotype. J is TRBJ2-5 and V is TRBV5-1; 8 bases are shared with TRBD1. Germline V gives CDR1 SGHRS, CDR2 YFSETQ. The CDR3 consists of 15 residues. The V segment lost 1 base and the J segment 7 bases; nucleotides outside the gene matches: 9. The CDR3 loop is CASSLLGQGYGTQYF. CDR3 DNA sequence: TGCGCCAGCAGCTTGTTAGGACAGGGATATGGGACCCAGTACTTC. Using reference TRBV5-1 and TRBJ2-5 for the parts outside the CDR3, the full variable domain is KAGVTQTPRYLIKTRGQQVTLSCSPISGHRSVSWYQQTPGQGLQFLFEYFSETQRNKGNFPGRFSGRQFSNSRSEMNVSTLELGDSALYLCASSLLGQGYGTQYFGPGTRLLVL.

This clonotype was seen just once. This could be a read error, since a much larger clone is one nucleotide away. This chain links TRBV2 with TRBJ1-2; D might be TRBD1 (6 bases). This CDR3 has 15 residues. The germline V gene has CDR1 SNHLY and CDR2 FYNNEI. The ends were cut back, 5 bases at V and 2 bases at J, with 15 bases in the middle. The CDR3 spells CASSLPEGENYGYTF. Written as DNA, the CDR3 is TGTGCCAGCAGTCTCCCGGAGGGGGAAAACTATGGCTACACCTTC. Filled out from reference TRBV2 and TRBJ1-2, the complete variable domain reads EPEVTQTPSHQVTQMGQEVILRCVPISNHLYFYWYRQILGQKVEFLVSFYNNEISEKSEIFDDQFSVERPDGSNFTLKIRSTKLEDSAMYFCASSLPEGENYGYTFGSGTRLTVV.

This clonotype was seen at least ten times. The gene calls are TRBV20-1 and TRBJ2-7; D remains ambiguous. Per germline, CDR1 DFQATT and CDR2 SNEGSKA (reference sequence). V was cut by 8 bases and J by 5 bases, with 13 bases left in between. The length of the CDR3 is 11 residues. The CDR3 nucleotides read TGCAGTAAAAGAATAGTCGACGAGCAGTACTTC. It yields the protein CSKRIVDEQYF.

This clonotype was counted at least ten times. The chain recombines TRBV6-2 or TRBV6-3 with TRBJ2-5, with TRBD1 as a possible D gene (5 bases). The CDR3 covers 13 residues. Trimming cost V 7 bases and J 7 bases, with 16 bases left between them. Germline CDR1 is MNHEY and CDR2 is SVGEGT. CDR3 sequence (DNA): TGTGCCAGCAAGCCCCCAGGGTTGGGGACCCAGTACTTC. This translates into CASKPPGLGTQYF.

This clonotype occurred a few times. The V call is TRBV29-1, the J call TRBJ2-5; D uncertain. Germline V gives CDR1 SQVTM, CDR2 ANQGSEA. The CDR3 loop spans 13 amino acids. Trimming removed 1 base from V and 0 bases from J, with 6 bases in between. The CDR3 here is CSVEGSDQETQYF. CDR3 nucleotides: TGCAGCGTTGAAGGGTCCGACCAAGAGACCCAGTACTTC.

The chain couples TRBV6-1 to TRBJ2-2; 8 nucleotides match TRBD2. CDR1 MNHNS and CDR2 SASEGT come from the germline V gene. The CDR3 covers 15 residues. The trim removed 2 bases at V and 4 bases at J, leaving 3 bases unmatched. The CDR3: CASSERLAPTGELFF. CDR3 DNA sequence: TGTGCCAGCAGTGAAAGACTAGCGCCCACCGGGGAGCTGTTTTTT.

The CDR3 here is CAWSDISYEQYF. CDR3 sequence (DNA): TGTGCCTGGAGTGACATCTCCTACGAGCAGTACTTC. The chain recombines TRBV30 with TRBJ2-7, with D unclear. V was clipped by 1 base and J by 0 bases, with 4 bases between them. CDR3 length equals 12 residues. Looked up from germline, CDR1 is GTSNPN and CDR2 is SVGIG (reference sequence). Looking up the rest from reference TRBV30 and TRBJ2-7 gives the full variable domain: SQTIHQWPATLVQPVGSPLSLECTVEGTSNPNLYWYRQAAGRGLQLLFYSVGIGQISSEVPQNLSASRPQDRQFILSSKKLLLSDSGFYLCAWSDISYEQYFGPGTRLTVT.

Many counts were recorded for this clonotype. The rearrangement joins TRBV30 to TRBJ2-2; TRBD2 matches 8 bases. Per the germline V gene, CDR1 is GTSNPN and CDR2 is SVGIG (reference sequence). With 2 bases clipped from V and 5 bases from J, the junction kept 4 bases outside the gene matches. CDR3 length equals 14 residues. CDR3 residues: CAWSWGGGTGELFF. The CDR3 DNA sequence: TGTGCCTGGAGTTGGGGCGGGGGGACCGGGGAGCTGTTTTTT.

The sample holds many counts of this clonotype. The V gene is TRBV28, the J gene TRBJ1-1; D call uncertain. V lost 1 base and J lost 1, with 10 bases in between. The CDR3 has 15 amino acids. From germline, CDR1 is MDHEN and CDR2 SYDVKM. The CDR3: CASSLFETGNTEAFF. For the CDR3, the DNA is TGTGCCAGCAGTTTATTCGAAACGGGGAACACTGAAGCTTTCTTT.

This clonotype has a count of ten or more. The V and J genes are TRBV15 and TRBJ2-2; a weak D match, TRBD2 (6 bases). Per germline, CDR1 LNHNV and CDR2 YYDKDF (reference sequence). Trimming stripped 0 bases from V and 2 bases from J, with 13 bases between. This CDR3 contains 17 residues. CDR3 sequence (DNA): TGTGCCACCAGCAGAGATCGAATAGCGGTTAACACCGGGGAGCTGTTTTTT. Translating gives CATSRDRIAVNTGELFF. The full variable domain, rest sourced from reference TRBV15 and TRBJ2-2, is DAMVIQNPRYQVTQFGKPVTLSCSQTLNHNVMYWYQQKSSQAPKLLFHYYDKDFNNEADTPDNFQSRRPNTSFCFLDIRSPGLGDTAMYLCATSRDRIAVNTGELFFGEGSRLTVL.

V usage is TRBV28 and J usage is TRBJ2-6, with 13 nucleotides matching TRBD2. This CDR3 has 19 amino acids. The junction had 8 bases not matched to a gene; V was cut back by 6 bases and J by 0 bases. Germline V lookup: CDR1 MDHEN, CDR2 SYDVKM. The CDR3 region is CASRSGGLAGFSGANVLTF. The DNA for the CDR3 is TGTGCCAGCAGGTCCGGGGGACTAGCGGGATTCTCTGGGGCCAACGTCCTGACTTTC. The entire variable domain, with the rest obtained from reference TRBV28 and TRBJ2-6, is as follows: DVKVTQSSRYLVKRTGEKVFLECVQDMDHENMFWYRQDPGLGLRLIYFSYDVKMKEKGDIPEGYSVSREKKERFSLILESASTNQTSMYLCASRSGGLAGFSGANVLTFGAGSRLTVL.

This clonotype was seen at least ten times. The chain employs TRBV28 and TRBJ1-2; 7 positions agree with TRBD1. There are 15 residues in the CDR3. From germline, CDR1 is MDHEN and CDR2 SYDVKM. J gave up 5 bases and V 3 bases, and 9 bases lay outside the gene matches. This CDR3 reads CASSFSTGSLYGYTF. DNA for the CDR3: TGTGCCAGCAGTTTCTCGACAGGGTCCCTGTATGGCTACACCTTC.

The chain is built from TRBV3-1 and TRBJ2-7; D is tentatively TRBD1 or TRBD2 (5 bases each). The CDR3 extends over 16 amino acids. Between the trimmed V and J ends, which lost 3 bases and 6 bases, there was a span of 21 bases. Germline V gene data show CDR1 as LGHDT and CDR2 as YNNKEL (reference sequence). CDR3 nucleotides: TGTGCCAGCAGCCATTGGCCGGGACCGACCTCGGGCGAGCAGTACTTC. Translating gives CASSHWPGPTSGEQYF.

The V gene is TRBV28, the J gene TRBJ2-2, with a possible D match to TRBD2 (6 bases). V was cut by 8 bases and J by 4 bases, with 14 bases left in between. Germline V gives CDR1 MDHEN, CDR2 SYDVKM. The CDR3 runs to 14 residues. CDR3 residues: CASSWEAITGELFF. The CDR3 DNA sequence: TGTGCCAGCTCTTGGGAGGCGATCACCGGGGAGCTGTTTTTT.

This clonotype was seen many times. The chain combines TRBV9 with TRBJ2-1, with a tentative D call TRBD1 (5 bases). The CDR3 runs 18 residues. The V end was cut by 4 bases, the J end by 7 bases, with 27 bases between. The germline V gene has CDR1 SGDLS and CDR2 YYNGEE. As DNA, the CDR3 is TGTGCCAGCAGCCCCCGACAAGCCCCACAGGTCTTTAGGAATGAGCAGTTCTTC. Protein product: CASSPRQAPQVFRNEQFF.

Note on this clonotype: It may be a read error: a sequence one base away is much more abundant. This rearrangement joins TRBV6-5 to TRBJ1-2, with D hard to call. Germline V gene sequence: CDR1 MNHEY, CDR2 SVGAGI. The CDR3 extends over 14 amino acids. In nucleotides, the CDR3 is TGTGCCAGCTGTTACTCGAGGGTCAACTATGGCTACACCTTC. As protein: CASCYSRVNYGYTF.

The CDR3 sequence: CASSLDTPPTGELFF. The CDR3 coding sequence is TGTGCCAGCAGCTTAGATACCCCCCCCACCGGGGAGCTGTTTTTT. V usage is TRBV11-2 and J usage is TRBJ2-2, with unresolved D. Per germline, CDR1 SGHAT and CDR2 FQNNGV. This CDR3 region has 15 residues. V gave up 0 bases and J gave up 4 bases, with 9 bases separating them.

Many counts were recorded for this clonotype. This rearrangement joins TRBV11-3 to TRBJ1-5; D call uncertain. The germline V and J ends were trimmed by 3 bases and 0 bases, with 18 bases remaining between them. Germline values: CDR1 SGHNT, CDR2 YENEEA. The CDR3 has 18 residues. The CDR3 nucleotides are TGTGCCAGCAGCTTCCAGACGGCCCCGCCCTATAGCAATCAGCCCCAGCATTTT. It specifies CASSFQTAPPYSNQPQHF.

In its sample, this clonotype was seen many times. The chain is built from TRBV7-9 and TRBJ1-1; unclear D gene. The germline V and J ends were trimmed by 4 bases and 0 bases, with 12 bases remaining between them. From germline, CDR1 is SEHNR and CDR2 FQNEAQ (reference sequence). The CDR3 contains 15 residues. This CDR3 reads CASSSGGIMNTEAFF. The CDR3 nucleotides are TGTGCCAGCAGCTCCGGTGGGATCATGAACACTGAAGCTTTCTTT. Supplemented by reference TRBV7-9 and TRBJ1-1, the full variable domain reads DTGVSQNPRHKITKRGQNVTFRCDPISEHNRLYWYRQTLGQGPEFLTYFQNEAQLEKSRLLSDRFSAERPKGSFSTLEIQRTEQGDSAMYLCASSSGGIMNTEAFFGQGTRLTVV.